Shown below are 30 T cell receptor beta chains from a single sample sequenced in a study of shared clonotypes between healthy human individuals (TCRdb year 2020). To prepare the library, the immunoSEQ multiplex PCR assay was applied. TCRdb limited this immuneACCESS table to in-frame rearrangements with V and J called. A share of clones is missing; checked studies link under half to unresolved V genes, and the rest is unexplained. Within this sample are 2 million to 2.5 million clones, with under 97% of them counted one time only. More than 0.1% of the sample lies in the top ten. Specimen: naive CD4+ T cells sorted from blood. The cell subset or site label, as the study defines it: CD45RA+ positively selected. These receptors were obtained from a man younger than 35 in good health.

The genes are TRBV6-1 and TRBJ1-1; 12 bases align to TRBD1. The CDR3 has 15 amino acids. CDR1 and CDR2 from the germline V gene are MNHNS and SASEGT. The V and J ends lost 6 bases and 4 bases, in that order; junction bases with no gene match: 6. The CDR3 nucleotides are TGTGCCAGCAGAGGGACAGGGGGCCGGGGCACTGAAGCTTTCTTT. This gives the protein CASRGTGGRGTEAFF.

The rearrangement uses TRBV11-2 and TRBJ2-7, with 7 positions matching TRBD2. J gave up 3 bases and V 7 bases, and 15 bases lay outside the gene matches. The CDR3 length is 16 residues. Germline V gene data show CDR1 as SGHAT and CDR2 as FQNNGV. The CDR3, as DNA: TGTGCCAGCACCGTGGGAGGGGCAGGGCGGGTCTACGAGCAGTACTTC. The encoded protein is CASTVGGAGRVYEQYF. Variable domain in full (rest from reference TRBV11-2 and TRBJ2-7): EAGVAQSPRYKIIEKRQSVAFWCNPISGHATLYWYQQILGQGPKLLIQFQNNGVVDDSQLPKDRFSAERLKGVDSTLKIQPAKLEDSAVYLCASTVGGAGRVYEQYFGPGTRLTVT.

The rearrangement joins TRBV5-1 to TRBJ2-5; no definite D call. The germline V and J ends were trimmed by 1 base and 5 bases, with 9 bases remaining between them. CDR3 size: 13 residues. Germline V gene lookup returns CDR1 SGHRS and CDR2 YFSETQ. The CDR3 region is CASSLMGRETQYF. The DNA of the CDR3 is TGCGCCAGCAGCTTGATGGGTCGGGAGACCCAGTACTTC.

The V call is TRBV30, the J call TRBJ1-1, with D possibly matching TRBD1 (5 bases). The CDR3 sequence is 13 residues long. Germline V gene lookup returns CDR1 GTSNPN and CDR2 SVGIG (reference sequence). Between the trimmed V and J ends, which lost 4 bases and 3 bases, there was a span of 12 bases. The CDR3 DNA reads TGTGCCTGGACAGACAGACCGGACACTGAAGCTTTCTTT. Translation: CAWTDRPDTEAFF.

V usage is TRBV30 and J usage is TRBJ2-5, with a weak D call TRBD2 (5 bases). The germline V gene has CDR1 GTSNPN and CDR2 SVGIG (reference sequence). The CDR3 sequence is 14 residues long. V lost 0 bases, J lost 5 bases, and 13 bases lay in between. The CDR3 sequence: CAWSVRGLIETQYF. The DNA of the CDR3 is TGTGCCTGGAGTGTACGAGGGTTAATCGAGACCCAGTACTTC.

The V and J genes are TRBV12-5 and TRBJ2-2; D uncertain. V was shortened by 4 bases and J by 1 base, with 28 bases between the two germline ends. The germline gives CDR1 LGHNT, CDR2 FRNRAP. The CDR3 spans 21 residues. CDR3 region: CASGYKSATATYWVNTGELFF. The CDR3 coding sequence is TGTGCTAGTGGTTACAAATCGGCCACAGCAACCTACTGGGTGAACACCGGGGAGCTGTTTTTT.

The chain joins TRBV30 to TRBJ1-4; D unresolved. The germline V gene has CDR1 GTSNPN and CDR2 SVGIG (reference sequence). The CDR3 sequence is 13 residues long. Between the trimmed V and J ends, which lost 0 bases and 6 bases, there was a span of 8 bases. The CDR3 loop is CAWSVIGYEKLFF. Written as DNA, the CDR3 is TGTGCCTGGAGTGTAATCGGATATGAAAAACTGTTTTTT. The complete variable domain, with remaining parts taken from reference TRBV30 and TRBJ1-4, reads SQTIHQWPATLVQPVGSPLSLECTVEGTSNPNLYWYRQAAGRGLQLLFYSVGIGQISSEVPQNLSASRPQDRQFILSSKKLLLSDSGFYLCAWSVIGYEKLFFGSGTQLSVL.

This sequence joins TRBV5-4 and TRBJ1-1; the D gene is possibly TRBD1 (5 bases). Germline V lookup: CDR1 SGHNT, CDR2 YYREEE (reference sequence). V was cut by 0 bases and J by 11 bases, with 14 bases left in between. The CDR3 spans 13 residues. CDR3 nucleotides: TGTGCCAGCAGCTTGGGAGGGGAGGTGGTCGCTTTCTTT. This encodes CASSLGGEVVAFF.

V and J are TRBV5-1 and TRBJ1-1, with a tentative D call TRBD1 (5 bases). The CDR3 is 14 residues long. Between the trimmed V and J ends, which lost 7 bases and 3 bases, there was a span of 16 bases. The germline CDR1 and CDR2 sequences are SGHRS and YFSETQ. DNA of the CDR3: TGCGCCAGCGGGTCAGGGTTAAGGTACACTGAAGCTTTCTTT. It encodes CASGSGLRYTEAFF.

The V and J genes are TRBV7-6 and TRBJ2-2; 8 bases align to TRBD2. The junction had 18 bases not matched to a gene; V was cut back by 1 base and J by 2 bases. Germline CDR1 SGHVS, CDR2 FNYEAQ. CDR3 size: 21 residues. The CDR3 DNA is TGTGCCAGCAGCTTAGTTTTGCTAGCGGGCCCCGGACTAAAAAACACCGGGGAGCTGTTTTTT. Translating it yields CASSLVLLAGPGLKNTGELFF.

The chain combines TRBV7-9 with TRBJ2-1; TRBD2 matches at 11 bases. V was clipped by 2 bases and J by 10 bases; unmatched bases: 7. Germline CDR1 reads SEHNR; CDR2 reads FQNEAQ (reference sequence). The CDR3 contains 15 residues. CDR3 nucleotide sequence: TGTGCCAGCAGCTTACTAACTAGCGGGAGCAACGAGCAGTTCTTC. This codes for CASSLLTSGSNEQFF.

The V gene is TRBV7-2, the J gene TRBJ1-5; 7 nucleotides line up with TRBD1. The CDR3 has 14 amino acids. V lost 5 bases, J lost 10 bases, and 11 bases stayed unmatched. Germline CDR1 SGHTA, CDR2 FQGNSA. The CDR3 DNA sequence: TGTGCCAGCAGCCCCGGACAGGCGGGATTTCCCCAGCATTTT. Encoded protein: CASSPGQAGFPQHF.

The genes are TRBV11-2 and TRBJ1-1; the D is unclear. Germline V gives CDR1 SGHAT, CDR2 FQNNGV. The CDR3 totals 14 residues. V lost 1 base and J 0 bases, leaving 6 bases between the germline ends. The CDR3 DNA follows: TGTGCCAGCAGCTTAGGAGTATTGAACACTGAAGCTTTCTTT. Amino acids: CASSLGVLNTEAFF.

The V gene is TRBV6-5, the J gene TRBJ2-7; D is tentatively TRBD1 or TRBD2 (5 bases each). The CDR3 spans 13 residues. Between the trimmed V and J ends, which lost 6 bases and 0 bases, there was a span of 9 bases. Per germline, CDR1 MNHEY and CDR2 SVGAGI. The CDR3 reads CASRGTNSYEQYF. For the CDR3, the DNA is TGTGCCAGCAGGGGGACCAACTCCTACGAGCAGTACTTC.

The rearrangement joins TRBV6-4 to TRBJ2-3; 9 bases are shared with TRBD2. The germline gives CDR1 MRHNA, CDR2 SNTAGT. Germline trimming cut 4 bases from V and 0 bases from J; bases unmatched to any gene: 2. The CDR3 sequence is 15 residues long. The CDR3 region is CASSVTSGSTDTQYF. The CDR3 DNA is TGTGCCAGCAGTGTTACTAGCGGGAGCACAGATACGCAGTATTTT.

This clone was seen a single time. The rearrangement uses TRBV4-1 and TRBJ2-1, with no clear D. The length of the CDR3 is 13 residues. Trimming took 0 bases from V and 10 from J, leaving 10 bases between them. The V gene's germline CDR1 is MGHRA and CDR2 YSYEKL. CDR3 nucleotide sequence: TGCGCCAGCAGCCAAGATTGGCAAAACGAGCAGTTCTTC. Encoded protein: CASSQDWQNEQFF.

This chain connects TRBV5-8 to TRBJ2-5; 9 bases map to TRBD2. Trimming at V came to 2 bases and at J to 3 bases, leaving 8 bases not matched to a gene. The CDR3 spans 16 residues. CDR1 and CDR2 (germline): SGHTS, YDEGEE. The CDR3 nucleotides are TGTGCCAGCAGCTTACTCGATCTAGCGGGGAAAGAGACCCAGTACTTC. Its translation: CASSLLDLAGKETQYF. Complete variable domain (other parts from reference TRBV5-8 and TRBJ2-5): EAGVTQSPTHLIKTRGQQATLRCSPISGHTSVYWYQQALGLGLQFLLWYDEGEERNRGNFPPRFSGRQFPNYSSELNVNALELEDSALYLCASSLLDLAGKETQYFGPGTRLLVL.

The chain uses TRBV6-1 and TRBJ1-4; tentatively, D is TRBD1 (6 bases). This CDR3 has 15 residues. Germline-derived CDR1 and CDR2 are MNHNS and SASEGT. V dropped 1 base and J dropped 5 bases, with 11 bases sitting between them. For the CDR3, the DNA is TGTGCCAGCAGTGAAGTTGGGGGGGGCAATGAAAAACTGTTTTTT. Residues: CASSEVGGGNEKLFF.

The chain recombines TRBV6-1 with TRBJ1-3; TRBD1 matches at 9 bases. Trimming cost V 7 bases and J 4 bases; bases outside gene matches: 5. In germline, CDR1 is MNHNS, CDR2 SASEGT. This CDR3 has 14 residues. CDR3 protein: CASTDRGTGNTIYF. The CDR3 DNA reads TGTGCCAGCACCGACAGGGGGACCGGAAACACCATATATTTT.

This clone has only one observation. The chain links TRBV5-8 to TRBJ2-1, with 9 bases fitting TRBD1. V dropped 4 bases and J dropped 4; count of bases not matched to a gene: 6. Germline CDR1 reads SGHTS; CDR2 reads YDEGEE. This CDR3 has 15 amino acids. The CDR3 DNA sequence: TGTGCCAGCAGCACAGGGGGCGCGGGGTACAATGAGCAGTTCTTC. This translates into CASSTGGAGYNEQFF.

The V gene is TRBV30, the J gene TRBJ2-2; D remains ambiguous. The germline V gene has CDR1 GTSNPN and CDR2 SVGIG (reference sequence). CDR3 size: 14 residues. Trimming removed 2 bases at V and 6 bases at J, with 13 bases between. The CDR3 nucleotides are TGTGCCTGGAGTCCCGTACCTGGGTCCGGGGAGCTGTTTTTT. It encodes CAWSPVPGSGELFF. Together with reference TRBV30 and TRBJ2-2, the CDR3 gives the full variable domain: SQTIHQWPATLVQPVGSPLSLECTVEGTSNPNLYWYRQAAGRGLQLLFYSVGIGQISSEVPQNLSASRPQDRQFILSSKKLLLSDSGFYLCAWSPVPGSGELFFGEGSRLTVL.

CDR3 coding DNA: TGTGCCAGCAGCTTGGACGGAGTATATGGCTACACCTTC. Encoded protein: CASSLDGVYGYTF. The J gene is TRBJ1-2, the V gene TRBV5-4; no definite D call. CDR1 and CDR2 (germline): SGHNT, YYREEE (reference sequence). V was cut by 0 bases and J by 5 bases, with 8 bases left in between. This CDR3 comprises 13 residues.

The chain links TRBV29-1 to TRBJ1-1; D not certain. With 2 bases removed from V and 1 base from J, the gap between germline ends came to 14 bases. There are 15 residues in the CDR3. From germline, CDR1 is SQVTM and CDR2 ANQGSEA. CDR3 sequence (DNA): TGCAGCGTTGAAAATCCCACGGACGGGAACACTGAAGCTTTCTTT. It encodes CSVENPTDGNTEAFF. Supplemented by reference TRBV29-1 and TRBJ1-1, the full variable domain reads SAVISQKPSRDICQRGTSLTIQCQVDSQVTMMFWYRQQPGQSLTLIATANQGSEATYESGFVIDKFPISRPNLTFSTLTVSNMSPEDSSIYLCSVENPTDGNTEAFFGQGTRLTVV.

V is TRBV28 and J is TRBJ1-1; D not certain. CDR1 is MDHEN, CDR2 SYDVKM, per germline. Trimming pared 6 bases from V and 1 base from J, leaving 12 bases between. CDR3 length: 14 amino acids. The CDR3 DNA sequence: TGTGCCAGCAGCCAGACCGGGCCGAACACTGAAGCTTTCTTT. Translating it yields CASSQTGPNTEAFF.

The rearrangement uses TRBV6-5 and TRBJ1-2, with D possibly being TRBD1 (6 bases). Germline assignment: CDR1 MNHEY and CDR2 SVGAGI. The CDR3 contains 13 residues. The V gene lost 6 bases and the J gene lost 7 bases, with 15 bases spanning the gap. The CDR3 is CASRTGGRGGYTF. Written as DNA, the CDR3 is TGTGCCAGCAGAACCGGGGGGCGTGGTGGCTACACCTTC.

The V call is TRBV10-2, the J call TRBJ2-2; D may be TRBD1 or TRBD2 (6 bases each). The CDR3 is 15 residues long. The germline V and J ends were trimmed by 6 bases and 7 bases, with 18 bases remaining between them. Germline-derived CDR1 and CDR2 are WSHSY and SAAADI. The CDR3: CASRGAGRNDGELFF. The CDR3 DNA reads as TGCGCCAGCAGGGGGGCAGGGAGGAATGACGGGGAGCTGTTTTTT.

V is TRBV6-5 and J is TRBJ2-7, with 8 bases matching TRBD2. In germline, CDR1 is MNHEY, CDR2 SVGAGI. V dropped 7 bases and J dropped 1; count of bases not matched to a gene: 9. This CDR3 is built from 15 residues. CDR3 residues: CASTTGGTSSYEQYF. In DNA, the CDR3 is TGTGCCAGCACCACGGGGGGGACTTCGTCCTACGAGCAGTACTTC.

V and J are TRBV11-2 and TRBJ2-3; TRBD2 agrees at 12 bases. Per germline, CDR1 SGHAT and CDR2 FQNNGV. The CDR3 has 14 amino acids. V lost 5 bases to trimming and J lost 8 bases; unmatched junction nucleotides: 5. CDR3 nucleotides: TGTGCCAGCAGCCCTGGACTAGCGGGAATTACGCAGTATTTT. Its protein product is CASSPGLAGITQYF.

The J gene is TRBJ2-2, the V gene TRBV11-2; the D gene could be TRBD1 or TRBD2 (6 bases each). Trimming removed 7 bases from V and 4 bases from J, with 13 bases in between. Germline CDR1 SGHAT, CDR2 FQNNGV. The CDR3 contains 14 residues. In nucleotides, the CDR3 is TGTGCCAGCACCCAGAGGGGGGTCACCGGGGAGCTGTTTTTT. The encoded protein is CASTQRGVTGELFF.

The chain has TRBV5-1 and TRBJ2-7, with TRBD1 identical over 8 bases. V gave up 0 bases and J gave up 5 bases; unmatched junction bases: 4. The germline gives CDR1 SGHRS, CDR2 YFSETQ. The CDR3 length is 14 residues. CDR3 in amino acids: CASSLAGGNHEQYF. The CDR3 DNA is TGCGCCAGCAGCTTGGCAGGGGGCAACCACGAGCAGTACTTC. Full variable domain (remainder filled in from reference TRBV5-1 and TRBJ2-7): KAGVTQTPRYLIKTRGQQVTLSCSPISGHRSVSWYQQTPGQGLQFLFEYFSETQRNKGNFPGRFSGRQFSNSRSEMNVSTLELGDSALYLCASSLAGGNHEQYFGPGTRLTVT.